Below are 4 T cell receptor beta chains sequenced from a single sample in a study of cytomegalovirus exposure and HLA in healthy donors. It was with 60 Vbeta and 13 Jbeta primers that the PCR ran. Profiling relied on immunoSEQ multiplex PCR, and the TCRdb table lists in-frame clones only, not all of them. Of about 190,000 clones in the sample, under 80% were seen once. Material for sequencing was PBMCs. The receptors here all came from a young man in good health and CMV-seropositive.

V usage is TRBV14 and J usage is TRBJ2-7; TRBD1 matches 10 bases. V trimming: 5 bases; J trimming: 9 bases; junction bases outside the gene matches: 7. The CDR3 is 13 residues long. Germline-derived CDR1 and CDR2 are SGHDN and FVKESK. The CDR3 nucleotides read TGTGCCAGCAGCTGGGACAGGGGATCGGGGCAGTACTTC. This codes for CASSWDRGSGQYF.

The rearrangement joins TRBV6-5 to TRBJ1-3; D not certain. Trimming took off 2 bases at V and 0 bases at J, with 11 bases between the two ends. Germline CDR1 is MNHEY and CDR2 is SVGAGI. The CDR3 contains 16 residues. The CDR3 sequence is CASSYGQVNSGNTIYF. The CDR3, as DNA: TGTGCCAGCAGTTACGGTCAGGTGAACTCTGGAAACACCATATATTTT.

CDR3 loop: CASSLAGGSYTGELFF. CDR3 bases: TGTGCCAGCAGCTTAGCGGGGGGAAGTTACACCGGGGAGCTGTTTTTT. This sequence joins TRBV7-2 and TRBJ2-2; possible D gene TRBD2, 6 bases. Trimming took 0 bases from V and 3 from J, leaving 11 bases between them. Germline CDR1 reads SGHTA; CDR2 reads FQGNSA. The CDR3 length is 16 residues.

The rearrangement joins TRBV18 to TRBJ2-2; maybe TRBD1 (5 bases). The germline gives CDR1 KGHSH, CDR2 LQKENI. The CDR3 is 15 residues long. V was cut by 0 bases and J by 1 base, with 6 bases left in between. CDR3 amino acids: CASSPPGQNTGELFF. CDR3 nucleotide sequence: TGTGCCAGCTCACCACCTGGACAGAACACCGGGGAGCTGTTTTTT.